Listed here are 18 T cell receptor beta chains from one sample, sequenced in a study of T cell repertoires in cytomegalovirus infection. TCRdb recomputed calls from the reads with MiXCR, one row per CDR3 protein. The top ten clones hold approximately 10% of a sample with about 360,000 distinct CDR3 sequences, approximately 18% of them seen once. The sequencing input was PBMCs. These receptors were collected from a human donor in good health (CMV status not recorded). Some clones in this sample may be carry-over from other donors' samples.

This clonotype was observed a few times. This sequence joins TRBV19 and TRBJ2-1; TRBD2 agrees at 10 bases. CDR3 size: 16 residues. In germline, CDR1 is LNHDA, CDR2 SQIVND (reference sequence). J gave up 2 bases and V 5 bases, and 6 bases lay outside the gene matches. CDR3 nucleotides: TGTGCCAGTAGTGCGTCTCTAGCGGGGGCCTACAATGAGCAGTTCTTC. Its translation: CASSASLAGAYNEQFF.

Many counts were recorded for this clonotype. The chain employs TRBV27 and TRBJ1-2, with TRBD1 as a possible D gene (5 bases). The CDR3 loop spans 13 amino acids. Germline V gives CDR1 MNHEY, CDR2 SMNVEV (reference sequence). The V end was cut by 2 bases, the J end by 8 bases, with 12 bases between. The DNA for the CDR3 is TGTGCCAGCAGTTTAGGGGCAGGATCCGGCTACACCTTC. Translated: CASSLGAGSGYTF.

This chain joins TRBV29-1 and TRBJ2-2; 7 nucleotides line up with TRBD1. Germline CDR1 SQVTM, CDR2 ANQGSEA. The J segment lost 0 bases and the V segment lost 1 base, leaving 5 bases of the junction unmatched. The CDR3 is made up of 16 amino acids. Here the CDR3 reads CSVEGIGTANTGELFF. The CDR3 nucleotides read TGCAGCGTTGAAGGGATTGGGACAGCGAACACCGGGGAGCTGTTTTTT.

This clonotype has a count of ten or more. The chain recombines TRBV7-2 with TRBJ2-3, with TRBD2 matching 9 bases. The CDR3 has 15 residues. CDR1 is SGHTA and CDR2 is FQGNSA in the germline V gene. Unmatched junction bases numbered 2, after V lost 1 base and J lost 3 bases. The CDR3 DNA reads as TGTGCCAGCAGCTTAGGCGGGGGGGCAACAGATACGCAGTATTTT. This sequence encodes CASSLGGGATDTQYF.

This clonotype occurred many times. This rearrangement joins TRBV7-2 to TRBJ2-5; no clear D gene. CDR1 SGHTA and CDR2 FQGNSA come from the germline V gene. The germline V and J ends were trimmed by 3 bases and 1 base, with 6 bases remaining between them. The CDR3 is 13 amino acids. The CDR3, as DNA: TGTGCCAGCAGCTTTCTGGTCCAAGAGACCCAGTACTTC. It encodes CASSFLVQETQYF.

This clonotype was seen only a few times. V is TRBV15 and J is TRBJ2-2; D is ambiguous. This CDR3 comprises 13 residues. Germline-derived CDR1 and CDR2 are LNHNV and YYDKDF (reference sequence). Trimming pared 2 bases from V and 3 bases from J, leaving 4 bases between. The CDR3 DNA reads TGTGCCACCAGCAGATCCTACACCGGGGAGCTGTTTTTT. Its translation: CATSRSYTGELFF.

This clonotype has ten or more counts. The gene calls are TRBV7-9 and TRBJ2-1; TRBD2 matches 10 bases. V trimming: 2 bases; J trimming: 8 bases; junction bases outside the gene matches: 6. CDR1 is SEHNR, CDR2 FQNEAQ, per germline (reference sequence). This CDR3 has 15 residues. The CDR3: CASSLRRLAGDEQFF. The CDR3 DNA reads as TGTGCCAGCAGCTTAAGACGCCTAGCGGGAGATGAGCAGTTCTTC.

This clonotype was observed a few times. CDR3 residues: CSAWDDPGSYNEQFF. The CDR3 region has the DNA TGCAGTGCTTGGGACGATCCTGGGTCCTACAATGAGCAGTTCTTC. The chain combines TRBV20-1 with TRBJ2-1; perhaps D is TRBD1 or TRBD2 (5 bases each). V was pared by 5 bases and J by 1 base, with 15 bases between. This CDR3 is built from 15 residues. Germline CDR1 and CDR2: DFQATT and SNEGSKA (reference sequence).

The chain combines TRBV12-3 or TRBV12-4 with TRBJ2-5; the D gene is possibly TRBD2 (6 bases). The CDR3 length is 14 residues. Trimming shortened V by 6 bases and J by 1 base, and 12 bases separated the two germline ends. The CDR3 DNA reads TGTGCCAGCAGCCTCACCGGGAGCCAAGAGACCCAGTACTTC. This translates into CASSLTGSQETQYF.

This clonotype occurred a few times. The V and J genes are TRBV29-1 and TRBJ2-3; either TRBD1 or TRBD2 may fit D (5 bases each). Germline V CDR1 and CDR2: SQVTM, ANQGSEA. This CDR3 has 13 residues. V was trimmed by 7 bases and J by 3 bases, leaving 14 bases between them. For the CDR3, the DNA is TGCAGCGGGATGGGACGGCTAACAGATACGCAGTATTTT. Its protein product is CSGMGRLTDTQYF.

This clonotype has a count of ten or more. The chain combines TRBV7-6 with TRBJ1-4, with 8 bases matching TRBD1. Per the germline V gene, CDR1 is SGHVS and CDR2 is FNYEAQ. The V segment lost 4 bases and the J segment 7 bases; nucleotides outside the gene matches: 8. The CDR3 extends over 15 amino acids. The CDR3: CASSSRTGRGEKLFF. In DNA form, the CDR3 reads TGTGCCAGCAGCTCTAGGACAGGGCGAGGTGAAAAACTGTTTTTT.

In this sample, this clonotype turned up a few times. This sequence joins TRBV11-2 and TRBJ2-7, with 9 bases identical to TRBD2. CDR1 and CDR2 (germline): SGHAT, FQNNGV. The trim removed 5 bases at V and 0 bases at J, leaving 8 bases unmatched. CDR3 size: 16 residues. CDR3 in amino acids: CASSHRAGGLSYEQYF. The CDR3 DNA reads TGTGCCAGCAGCCATAGAGCGGGGGGCCTCTCCTACGAGCAGTACTTC.

In this sample, this clonotype turned up many times. The gene calls are TRBV7-2 and TRBJ2-1; 10 nucleotides line up with TRBD2. J gave up 2 bases and V 2 bases, and 3 bases lay outside the gene matches. This CDR3 comprises 16 residues. CDR1 is SGHTA and CDR2 is FQGNSA in the germline V gene. This CDR3 reads CASSLTSGVTYNEQFF. The CDR3 DNA is TGTGCCAGCAGCTTAACTAGCGGGGTAACCTACAATGAGCAGTTCTTC.

V and J are TRBV11-2 and TRBJ1-2, with D perhaps TRBD1 (5 bases). The CDR3 contains 16 residues. CDR1 SGHAT and CDR2 FQNNGV come from the germline V gene. V lost 1 base and J 4 bases, leaving 16 bases between the germline ends. This CDR3 reads CASSLARDCAGYGYTF. CDR3 coding DNA: TGTGCCAGCAGCTTAGCCAGGGATTGCGCGGGCTATGGCTACACCTTC. The full variable domain, completed using reference TRBV11-2 and TRBJ1-2, is EAGVAQSPRYKIIEKRQSVAFWCNPISGHATLYWYQQILGQGPKLLIQFQNNGVVDDSQLPKDRFSAERLKGVDSTLKIQPAKLEDSAVYLCASSLARDCAGYGYTFGSGTRLTVV.

This clonotype was found many times. The chain employs TRBV7-9 and TRBJ1-1; D gene unclear. Looked up from germline, CDR1 is SEHNR and CDR2 is FQNEAQ (reference sequence). The CDR3 length is 13 residues. Trimming took off 2 bases at V and 8 bases at J, with 12 bases between the two ends. CDR3 residues: CASSLSSAAEAFF. The DNA for the CDR3 is TGTGCCAGCAGCTTATCTTCGGCAGCCGAAGCTTTCTTT. The entire variable domain, with the rest obtained from reference TRBV7-9 and TRBJ1-1, is as follows: DTGVSQNPRHKITKRGQNVTFRCDPISEHNRLYWYRQTLGQGPEFLTYFQNEAQLEKSRLLSDRFSAERPKGSFSTLEIQRTEQGDSAMYLCASSLSSAAEAFFGQGTRLTVV.

The chain joins TRBV12-3 or TRBV12-4 to TRBJ1-3, with D hard to call. V lost 4 bases, J lost 2 bases, and 6 bases lay in between. The CDR3 totals 13 residues. CDR3 in amino acids: CASSSLTGNTIYF. CDR3 nucleotides: TGTGCCAGCAGTTCCCTCACTGGAAACACCATATATTTT.

The V and J genes are TRBV6-6 and TRBJ1-1, with unresolved D. The germline V and J ends were trimmed by 0 bases and 3 bases, with 11 bases remaining between them. The CDR3 has 15 amino acids. Germline-derived CDR1 and CDR2 are MNHNY and SVGAGI (reference sequence). CDR3 sequence: CASSYSTRRDTEAFF. The DNA of the CDR3 is TGTGCCAGCAGTTACTCGACCAGGAGAGACACTGAAGCTTTCTTT.

The chain carries TRBV7-2 and TRBJ2-3; 7 bases line up with TRBD2. Germline loops: CDR1 SGHTA, CDR2 FQGNSA. The trim removed 0 bases at V and 14 bases at J, leaving 8 bases unmatched. This CDR3 spans 13 amino acids. The DNA for the CDR3 is TGTGCCAGCAGCTTAGCGGGTGAACTAGCGCGGTATTTT. This encodes CASSLAGELARYF.